Listed here are 9 T cell receptor beta chains from one sample, sequenced in a study of OX40 agonist ivuxolimab in advanced cancers. Here immunoSEQ multiplex PCR was the method, and the copy in TCRdb shows in-frame clones only, minus some. Of about 20,000 clones detected, about 83% appear once; the ten largest clones hold 37%. Sequenced here: CD4+ or CD8+ T cells sorted from blood, sampled in a trial of the OX40 agonist ivuxolimab. These TCRs come from an adult with an advanced solid tumor such as melanoma, head and neck, liver or kidney cancer.

The chain uses TRBV2 and TRBJ2-7; no clear D. The CDR3 is 14 residues long. Germline values: CDR1 SNHLY, CDR2 FYNNEI. V gave up 11 bases and J gave up 5 bases, with 22 bases separating them. CDR3 loop: CARNRAISGDEQYF. CDR3 DNA sequence: TGTGCCCGCAACCGGGCCATCAGTGGCGACGAGCAGTACTTC.

This clone was found a few times. The J gene is TRBJ1-4, the V gene TRBV27; TRBD1 agrees at 9 bases. Unmatched junction bases numbered 12, after V lost 6 bases and J lost 4 bases. CDR1 and CDR2 from the germline V gene are MNHEY and SMNVEV (reference sequence). The CDR3 has 17 residues. The CDR3 nucleotides are TGTGCCAGCAGGCCCGGGACAGGGTTCTTGAGTAATGAAAAACTGTTTTTT. This encodes CASRPGTGFLSNEKLFF.

This clone showed up just once. The rearrangement links TRBV27 to TRBJ2-3; D possibly matches TRBD1 or TRBD2 (5 bases each). The length of the CDR3 is 14 residues. The germline V gene encodes CDR1 MNHEY and CDR2 SMNVEV (reference sequence). Trimming shortened V by 7 bases and J by 6 bases, and 17 bases separated the two germline ends. This CDR3 reads CASTTGRQFDTQYF. The CDR3 coding sequence is TGTGCCAGCACTACGGGACGTCAGTTCGATACGCAGTATTTT.

The J gene is TRBJ2-5, the V gene TRBV19; 8 bases map to TRBD1. Germline CDR1 and CDR2: LNHDA and SQIVND (reference sequence). CDR3 length equals 14 residues. After removal of 5 bases from V and 4 bases from J, the junction contained 6 bases not matched to a gene. Here the CDR3 reads CASSPRTGLETQYF. The CDR3 DNA sequence: TGTGCCAGTAGTCCACGGACAGGGTTAGAGACCCAGTACTTC.

The chain links TRBV19 to TRBJ2-1; D possibly corresponds to TRBD2 (7 bases). V was pared by 1 base and J by 5 bases, with 15 bases between. Germline CDR1 and CDR2: LNHDA and SQIVND (reference sequence). The CDR3 sequence is 16 residues long. The CDR3 is CASSIVFGGGHNEQFF. The CDR3 DNA reads TGTGCCAGTAGTATAGTTTTCGGCGGGGGCCACAATGAGCAGTTCTTC.

The chain has TRBV18 and TRBJ2-7; D unresolved. CDR1 is KGHSH and CDR2 is LQKENI in the germline V gene. This CDR3 is 11 amino acids long. The V and J ends lost 3 bases and 7 bases respectively, with 7 bases between them. Written as DNA, the CDR3 is TGTGCCAGCTCACCCGATACGGAGCAGTACTTC. Translating gives CASSPDTEQYF. The full variable domain, its missing parts supplied by reference TRBV18 and TRBJ2-7, is NAGVMQNPRHLVRRRGQEARLRCSPMKGHSHVYWYRQLPEEGLKFMVYLQKENIIDESGMPKERFSAEFPKEGPSILRIQQVVRGDSAAYFCASSPDTEQYFGPGTRLTVT.

This clone has more than one count but fewer than ten. The chain uses TRBV6-6 and TRBJ1-4; 8 positions agree with TRBD1. The V gene end was trimmed by 2 bases and the J gene end by 10 bases; junction bases not matched to a gene: 9. Germline CDR1 MNHNY, CDR2 SVGAGI (reference sequence). The CDR3 runs to 15 residues. The CDR3 here is CASSYRDRRGGKLFF. As DNA, the CDR3 is TGTGCCAGCAGTTACCGGGACAGGAGAGGGGGAAAACTGTTTTTT.

In DNA form, the CDR3 reads TGTGCCTGGAGTGTACGTGAGGACAGGGTGTTTGGCTACACCTTC. Amino acids: CAWSVREDRVFGYTF. The rearrangement uses TRBV30 and TRBJ1-2, with 8 positions matching TRBD1. CDR3 length: 15 amino acids. CDR1 is GTSNPN and CDR2 is SVGIG in the germline V gene (reference sequence). The ends lost 0 bases at V and 7 bases at J; junction bases unmatched: 10.

This clone was observed a single time. V gene TRBV6-1 combines with J gene TRBJ2-7; 7 bases fit TRBD2. The CDR3 sequence is 16 residues long. Trimming took 1 base from V and 7 from J; bases not matched to a gene: 13. The V gene's germline CDR1 is MNHNS and CDR2 SASEGT. CDR3 sequence reads: CASSEEGGGLLGEQYF. CDR3 sequence (DNA): TGTGCCAGCAGTGAAGAGGGCGGGGGTCTCCTCGGGGAGCAGTACTTC.